This T cell receptor beta chain was retrieved from a study of blood T cells in healthy people across ages. The CDR3 spans 18 residues. Germline lookup yields CDR1 SGHTA and CDR2 FQGNSA. Germline trimming cut 1 base from V and 1 base from J; bases unmatched to any gene: 7. A second PCR, run for roughly 7 to 12 cycles, used a sample-barcoded 5' primer plus a J-beta primer mix. TCRdb itself ran the 5' RACE reads through MiXCR, one entry per CDR3 protein. The data show about 720,000 distinct CDR3 sequences, with around a fifth seen just once and around 21% held by the top ten. This sequence originates from a man between 65 and 80 years old in good health. Sequencing was done on a sample of blood. The chain is built from TRBV7-2 and TRBJ2-6; 7 bases match TRBD2. The CDR3 reads CASSLDRGRGSGANVLTF. Here the CDR3 DNA reads TGTGCCAGCAGCTTAGATCGCGGGAGAGGTTCTGGGGCCAACGTCCTGACTTTC.